This record looks at one TCR beta chain sequence and its context. There are 14 residues in the CDR3. A second PCR, run for roughly 7 to 11 cycles, used a sample-barcoded 5' primer plus a J-beta primer mix. Using its own MiXCR run on the 5' RACE reads, TCRdb lists one record per CDR3 protein. This repertoire shows about 1.5 million distinct CDR3 sequences, around 40% found once; its top ten account for approximately 4%. A minimum of 6 million PBMCs was isolated per sample. Total RNA extraction produced at least 5.5 micrograms (per sample) for the study. This record belongs to a study of blood T cells in healthy people across ages.

The sequence came from a woman younger than 30 in good health. The J gene is TRBJ2-1, the V gene TRBV12-3 or TRBV12-4; 9 positions agree with TRBD2. The end of the DNA fits TRBJ2-7 better, so the J call may be wrong. What was sequenced was blood. The DNA of the CDR3 is TGTGCCAGCAGGGGGACTAGCTCCTACAATGAGCAGTACTTC. The encoded protein is CASRGTSSYNEQYF.